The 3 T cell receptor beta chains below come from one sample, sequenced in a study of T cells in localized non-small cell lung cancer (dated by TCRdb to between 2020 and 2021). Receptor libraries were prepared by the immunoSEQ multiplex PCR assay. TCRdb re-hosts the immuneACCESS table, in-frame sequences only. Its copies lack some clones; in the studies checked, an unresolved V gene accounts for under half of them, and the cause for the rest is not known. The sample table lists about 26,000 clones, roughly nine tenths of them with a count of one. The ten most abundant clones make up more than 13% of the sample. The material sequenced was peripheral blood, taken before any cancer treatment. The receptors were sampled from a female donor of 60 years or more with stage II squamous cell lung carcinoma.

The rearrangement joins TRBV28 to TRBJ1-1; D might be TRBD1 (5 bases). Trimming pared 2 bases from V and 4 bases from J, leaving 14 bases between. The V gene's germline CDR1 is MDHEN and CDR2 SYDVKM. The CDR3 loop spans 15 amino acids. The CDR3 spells CASSLGTRSVTEAFF. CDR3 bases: TGTGCCAGCAGTTTAGGGACCCGGTCGGTCACTGAAGCTTTCTTT.

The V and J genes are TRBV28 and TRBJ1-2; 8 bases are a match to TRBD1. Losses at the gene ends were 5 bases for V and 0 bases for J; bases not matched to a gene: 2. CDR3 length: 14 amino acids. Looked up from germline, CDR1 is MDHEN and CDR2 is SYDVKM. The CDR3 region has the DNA TGTGCCAGCAGTCCGGACAGGGCTAACTATGGCTACACCTTC. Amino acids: CASSPDRANYGYTF.

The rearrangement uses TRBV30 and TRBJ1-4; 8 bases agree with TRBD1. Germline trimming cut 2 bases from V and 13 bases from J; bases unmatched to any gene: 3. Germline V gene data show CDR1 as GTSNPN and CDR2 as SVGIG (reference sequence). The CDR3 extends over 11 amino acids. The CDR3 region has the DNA TGTGCCTGGAGTTCGACAGGGGTACTGTTTTTT. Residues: CAWSSTGVLFF.